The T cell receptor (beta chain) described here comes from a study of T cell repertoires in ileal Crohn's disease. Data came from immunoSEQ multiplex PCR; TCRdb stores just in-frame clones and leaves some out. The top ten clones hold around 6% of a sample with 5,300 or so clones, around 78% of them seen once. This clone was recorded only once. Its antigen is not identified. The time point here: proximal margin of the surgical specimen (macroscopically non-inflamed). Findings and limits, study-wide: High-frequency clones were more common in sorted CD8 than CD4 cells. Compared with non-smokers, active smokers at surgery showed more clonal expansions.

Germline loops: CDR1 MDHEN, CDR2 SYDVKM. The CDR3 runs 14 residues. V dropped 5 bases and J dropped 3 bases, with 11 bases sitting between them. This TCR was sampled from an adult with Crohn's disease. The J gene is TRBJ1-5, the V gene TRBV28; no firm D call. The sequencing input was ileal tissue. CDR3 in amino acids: CASSRSPSNQPQHF. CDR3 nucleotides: TGTGCCAGCAGTAGGTCCCCGTCCAATCAGCCCCAGCATTTT.